Shown below are 25 T cell receptor beta chains from a single sample sequenced in a study of blood T cell repertoires in COVID-19. Some clones are missing from TCRdb's copy, which holds only in-frame ones; the method was immunoSEQ multiplex PCR. The table shows about 90,000 clones, with about 81% occurring only once. The sample consisted of peripheral blood. These receptors were obtained from a human donor in a cohort sampled during active COVID-19.

J is TRBJ2-7 and V is TRBV15; D unclear. CDR3 length: 15 amino acids. The germline V gene encodes CDR1 LNHNV and CDR2 YYDKDF (reference sequence). The ends were cut back, 1 base at V and 3 bases at J, with 13 bases in the middle. The DNA of the CDR3 is TGTGCCACCAGCAGAGGAGGAGCGTCCTTCTACGAGCAGTACTTC. Encoded protein: CATSRGGASFYEQYF.

Of note for this clone: The identical CDR3 is also encoded by other nucleotide sequences in the sample. V gene TRBV5-1 combines with J gene TRBJ1-2; 7 bases are a match to TRBD1. Germline V gives CDR1 SGHRS, CDR2 YFSETQ. The CDR3 contains 14 residues. V lost 0 bases, J lost 1 base, and 0 bases stayed unmatched. DNA of the CDR3: TGCGCCAGCAGCTTGGGGGACAGTAACTATGGCTACACCTTC. This sequence encodes CASSLGDSNYGYTF.

As DNA, the CDR3 is TGTGCCTCTCCCTTCGCTGGAAACACCATATATTTT. This codes for CASPFAGNTIYF. The chain joins TRBV30 to TRBJ1-3; D call uncertain. Trimming left V 7 bases short and J 2 bases short, with 9 bases between. Germline CDR1 is GTSNPN and CDR2 is SVGIG (reference sequence). The CDR3 contains 12 residues.

The J gene is TRBJ1-5, the V gene TRBV12-3 or TRBV12-4, with D perhaps matching TRBD1 (6 bases). The CDR3 extends over 13 amino acids. Trimming shortened V by 8 bases and J by 1 base, and 9 bases separated the two germline ends. The CDR3: CASHGQSNQPQHF. The CDR3 DNA sequence: TGTGCCAGCCACGGACAGAGCAATCAGCCCCAGCATTTT.

The chain is built from TRBV7-8 and TRBJ2-7, with TRBD1 matching over 11 bases. Germline-derived CDR1 and CDR2 are SGHVS and FQNEAQ. The CDR3 has 16 amino acids. Unmatched junction bases numbered 6, after V lost 3 bases and J lost 2 bases. The CDR3 DNA sequence: TGTGCCAGCAGCTTTGGCGGGACAGGGGGTACCTACGAGCAGTACTTC. It codes for CASSFGGTGGTYEQYF.

The V and J genes are TRBV18 and TRBJ2-7, with a weak D call TRBD1 (5 bases). V was pared by 6 bases and J by 5 bases, with 11 bases between. This CDR3 contains 12 residues. Germline CDR1 reads KGHSH; CDR2 reads LQKENI. This CDR3 reads CASSAGRDEQYF. The CDR3, as DNA: TGTGCCAGCTCGGCAGGCAGGGACGAGCAGTACTTC.

The gene calls are TRBV11-1 and TRBJ2-7; no definite D call. The CDR3 is made up of 14 amino acids. Trimming left V 6 bases short and J 0 bases short, with 12 bases between. The germline gives CDR1 SGHAT, CDR2 FQDESV (reference sequence). CDR3: CASSWSHSSYEQYF. The CDR3 DNA reads TGTGCCAGCAGTTGGTCGCATAGCTCCTACGAGCAGTACTTC.

V and J are TRBV19 and TRBJ2-4; TRBD1 matches 8 bases. V was clipped by 6 bases and J by 1 base; unmatched bases: 5. In germline, CDR1 is LNHDA, CDR2 SQIVND (reference sequence). The CDR3 extends over 15 amino acids. The CDR3 protein is CASRSQGAAKNIQYF. CDR3 coding DNA: TGTGCCAGTAGGTCCCAGGGGGCGGCCAAAAACATTCAGTACTTC.

The chain recombines TRBV5-6 with TRBJ2-3, with 14 bases matching TRBD2. The CDR3 has 18 residues. The trim removed 1 base at V and 1 base at J, leaving 5 bases unmatched. Germline values: CDR1 SGHDT, CDR2 YYEEEE. In DNA, the CDR3 is TGTGCCAGCAGCTTGAGGACTAGCGGGGGGTTGGGCACAGATACGCAGTATTTT. It specifies CASSLRTSGGLGTDTQYF. Full variable domain (missing parts from reference TRBV5-6 and TRBJ2-3): DAGVTQSPTHLIKTRGQQVTLRCSPKSGHDTVSWYQQALGQGPQFIFQYYEEEERQRGNFPDRFSGHQFPNYSSELNVNALLLGDSALYLCASSLRTSGGLGTDTQYFGPGTRLTVL.

The chain links TRBV19 to TRBJ1-4; the D gene is possibly TRBD1 (6 bases). The V and J ends lost 4 bases and 5 bases respectively, with 14 bases between them. This CDR3 has 15 amino acids. Germline V gene sequence: CDR1 LNHDA, CDR2 SQIVND (reference sequence). CDR3 sequence (DNA): TGTGCCAGTAGTACCGACAGGAGGTGGAATGAAAAACTGTTTTTT. Translated: CASSTDRRWNEKLFF.

In its sample, this clone was seen a few times. The chain uses TRBV5-6 and TRBJ1-2; possibly TRBD1 for D (6 bases). Germline-derived CDR1 and CDR2 are SGHDT and YYEEEE. CDR3 length equals 15 residues. The V gene lost 5 bases and the J gene lost 7 bases, with 21 bases spanning the gap. CDR3 nucleotide sequence: TGTGCCAGCAGTATAACGCAGGGGAGTCTCTCTGGCTACACCTTC. Translation: CASSITQGSLSGYTF.

This clone was observed a single time. The genes are TRBV5-8 and TRBJ2-7; D may be TRBD1 (5 bases). Trimming took off 0 bases at V and 6 bases at J, with 7 bases between the two ends. In germline, CDR1 is SGHTS, CDR2 YDEGEE. The CDR3 contains 12 residues. The CDR3 is CASSLVRGEQYF. CDR3 bases: TGTGCCAGCAGCTTGGTTAGGGGCGAGCAGTACTTC. The full variable domain, its missing parts supplied by reference TRBV5-8 and TRBJ2-7, is EAGVTQSPTHLIKTRGQQATLRCSPISGHTSVYWYQQALGLGLQFLLWYDEGEERNRGNFPPRFSGRQFPNYSSELNVNALELEDSALYLCASSLVRGEQYFGPGTRLTVT.

This sequence joins TRBV27 and TRBJ1-2, with a weak D call TRBD1 (5 bases). The CDR3 runs 14 residues. Germline CDR1 is MNHEY and CDR2 is SMNVEV (reference sequence). Trimming shortened V by 9 bases and J by 8 bases, and 22 bases separated the two germline ends. The CDR3 sequence: CASRGGGNLRGYTF. The CDR3 coding sequence is TGTGCCAGTAGGGGCGGGGGTAACTTGAGGGGCTACACCTTC.

The gene calls are TRBV5-5 and TRBJ2-7; 8 positions match TRBD2. Germline CDR1 is SGHKS and CDR2 is YYEKEE (reference sequence). This CDR3 contains 14 residues. Trimming at V came to 6 bases and at J to 5 bases, leaving 10 bases not matched to a gene. In nucleotides, the CDR3 is TGTGCCAGCATTTTCGGGGGGGCCAAAGACGAGCAGTACTTC. Its translation is CASIFGGAKDEQYF. Drawing the rest from reference TRBV5-5 and TRBJ2-7, the complete variable domain is DAGVTQSPTHLIKTRGQQVTLRCSPISGHKSVSWYQQVLGQGPQFIFQYYEKEERGRGNFPDRFSARQFPNYSSELNVNALLLGDSALYLCASIFGGAKDEQYFGPGTRLTVT.

V is TRBV5-1 and J is TRBJ1-4; 7 nucleotides line up with TRBD1. CDR1 SGHRS and CDR2 YFSETQ come from the germline V gene. The V segment lost 0 bases and the J segment 8 bases; nucleotides outside the gene matches: 7. This CDR3 has 15 amino acids. CDR3 protein: CASSLVEGAGEKLFF. The CDR3 coding sequence is TGCGCCAGCAGCTTGGTAGAGGGGGCAGGGGAAAAACTGTTTTTT. Complete variable domain (other parts from reference TRBV5-1 and TRBJ1-4): KAGVTQTPRYLIKTRGQQVTLSCSPISGHRSVSWYQQTPGQGLQFLFEYFSETQRNKGNFPGRFSGRQFSNSRSEMNVSTLELGDSALYLCASSLVEGAGEKLFFGSGTQLSVL.

The V gene is TRBV5-5, the J gene TRBJ1-1; no definite D call. Per the germline V gene, CDR1 is SGHKS and CDR2 is YYEKEE (reference sequence). The CDR3 is 13 residues long. Trimming stripped 1 base from V and 5 bases from J, with 9 bases between. The CDR3 is CASSLSWRTEAFF. In nucleotides, the CDR3 is TGTGCCAGCAGCTTGTCCTGGAGGACTGAAGCTTTCTTT.

The chain couples TRBV5-1 to TRBJ1-4; TRBD1 agrees at 9 bases. The CDR3 is 14 amino acids. From germline, CDR1 is SGHRS and CDR2 YFSETQ. V lost 0 bases and J lost 8; bases outside the gene matches: 2. This CDR3 is CASSLGTGVEKLFF. CDR3 sequence (DNA): TGCGCCAGCAGCTTGGGGACAGGGGTCGAAAAACTGTTTTTT.

The V gene is TRBV7-2, the J gene TRBJ2-3; 7 bases match TRBD2. The V gene end was trimmed by 5 bases and the J gene end by 4 bases; junction bases not matched to a gene: 9. The CDR3 length is 15 residues. CDR1 and CDR2 (germline): SGHTA, FQGNSA. The CDR3 here is CASSPGLLEPDTQYF. The CDR3 DNA sequence: TGTGCCAGCAGCCCGGGACTATTAGAGCCAGATACGCAGTATTTT. The full variable domain, rest sourced from reference TRBV7-2 and TRBJ2-3, is GAGVSQSPSNKVTEKGKDVELRCDPISGHTALYWYRQSLGQGLEFLIYFQGNSAPDKSGLPSDRFSAERTGGSVSTLTIQRTQQEDSAVYLCASSPGLLEPDTQYFGPGTRLTVL.

This chain uses TRBV10-3 with TRBJ1-1; 8 nucleotides align to TRBD1. The germline V gene has CDR1 ENHRY and CDR2 SYGVKD. Trimming at V came to 10 bases and at J to 5 bases, leaving 9 bases not matched to a gene. This CDR3 has 13 residues. The CDR3 region has the DNA TGTGCCACTTTGGACAGGGTAGAAACTGAAGCTTTCTTT. It translates to CATLDRVETEAFF.

The gene calls are TRBV14 and TRBJ1-1, with D hard to call. Germline CDR1 is SGHDN and CDR2 is FVKESK. V was trimmed by 7 bases and J by 1 base, leaving 13 bases between them. The CDR3 sequence is 14 residues long. The CDR3 reads CASTKYVANTEAFF. The CDR3 nucleotides are TGTGCCAGCACCAAGTATGTGGCGAACACTGAAGCTTTCTTT.

The V call is TRBV18, the J call TRBJ2-5, with a possible D match to TRBD2 (5 bases). The CDR3 sequence is 14 residues long. Per germline, CDR1 KGHSH and CDR2 LQKENI. Trimming stripped 3 bases from V and 5 bases from J, with 13 bases between. CDR3 sequence (DNA): TGTGCCAGCTCACCCGGGAACCAAGCGGAGACCCAGTACTTC. This translates into CASSPGNQAETQYF.

The genes are TRBV3-1 (or the pseudogene TRBV3-2) and TRBJ1-5; D uncertain. Germline V gene sequence: CDR1 LGHDT, CDR2 YNNKEL (reference sequence). The CDR3 is 19 residues long. V dropped 2 bases and J dropped 2 bases, with 22 bases sitting between them. For the CDR3, the DNA is TGTGCCAGCAGCCAAAACGGGTACAGAGGGCCGTTGGGCAATCAGCCCCAGCATTTT. Its translation: CASSQNGYRGPLGNQPQHF.

The rearrangement links TRBV7-2 to TRBJ2-5; TRBD2 aligns across 9 bases. CDR1 SGHTA and CDR2 FQGNSA come from the germline V gene. The CDR3 consists of 16 residues. V trimming: 7 bases; J trimming: 4 bases; junction bases outside the gene matches: 13. CDR3 coding DNA: TGTGCCAGCACCCCGGGCAGGGGACTAGCCGGAGAGACCCAGTACTTC. Protein product: CASTPGRGLAGETQYF.

This chain connects TRBV6-2 or TRBV6-3 to TRBJ2-5; maybe TRBD1 (6 bases). V lost 1 base to trimming and J lost 2 bases, with 11 bases between them. Germline assignment: CDR1 MNHEY and CDR2 SVGEGT. The CDR3 runs 15 residues. Here the CDR3 reads CASSYFRTVQETQYF. The CDR3 DNA reads as TGTGCCAGCAGTTACTTCCGGACAGTTCAAGAGACCCAGTACTTC.

This clone has a single count. V and J are TRBV5-1 and TRBJ2-5, with D possibly being TRBD2 (6 bases). Trimming pared 4 bases from V and 2 bases from J, leaving 6 bases between. The CDR3 totals 12 residues. CDR1 is SGHRS and CDR2 is YFSETQ in the germline V gene. The CDR3 DNA is TGCGCCAGCAGCGGGGGGCAAGAGACCCAGTACTTC. Translating it yields CASSGGQETQYF. The full variable domain, completed using reference TRBV5-1 and TRBJ2-5, is KAGVTQTPRYLIKTRGQQVTLSCSPISGHRSVSWYQQTPGQGLQFLFEYFSETQRNKGNFPGRFSGRQFSNSRSEMNVSTLELGDSALYLCASSGGQETQYFGPGTRLLVL.